These 29 T cell receptor beta chains were all obtained from the same sample, sequenced in a study of spatial heterogeneity in lung cancer. Study results and caveats: Tumors with more nonsynonymous mutations had more expanded intratumoral alpha and beta TCRs.

Their specific antigens are unknown. Indicated time point: sample taken at primary tumor resection. TCRdb called the 5' RACE reads again in MiXCR, with one record for every CDR3 protein. Among some 97,000 distinct CDR3 sequences listed, approximately 4% were seen once. The sequencing here drew on lung tumor tissue, taken at surgery. Receptors were obtained from a male donor with early-stage non-small cell lung cancer.

This clonotype was seen more than once but under ten times. V gene TRBV28 combines with J gene TRBJ2-1; the D gene is possibly TRBD2 (7 bases). V shed 1 base and J shed 3 bases, with 16 bases lying between them. CDR3 length: 17 residues. Germline lookup yields CDR1 MDHEN and CDR2 SYDVKM. The CDR3 spells CASSLSSGRGVYNEQFF. The CDR3 nucleotides are TGTGCCAGCAGTTTATCCTCGGGGAGGGGGGTCTACAATGAGCAGTTCTTC.

This clonotype was counted ten times or more. The J gene is TRBJ2-1, the V gene TRBV4-1; 10 bases agree with TRBD2. Germline V lookup: CDR1 MGHRA, CDR2 YSYEKL. V shed 4 bases, J shed 8 bases, and the junction held 14 bases outside the gene matches. This CDR3 has 17 residues. The CDR3 loop is CASSPLAGGLVSHEQFF. The CDR3 DNA reads TGCGCCAGCAGCCCCTTAGCGGGAGGTTTGGTGAGTCATGAGCAGTTCTTC.

This clonotype has ten or more counts. This rearrangement joins TRBV5-1 to TRBJ2-5; TRBD2 agrees at 13 bases. Trimming took 5 bases from V and 1 from J; bases not matched to a gene: 2. This CDR3 region has 15 residues. Looked up from germline, CDR1 is SGHRS and CDR2 is YFSETQ. The CDR3 loop is CASSRTSGSQETQYF. The DNA of the CDR3 is TGCGCCAGCAGTCGGACTAGCGGGAGCCAAGAGACCCAGTACTTC. The full variable domain, its missing parts supplied by reference TRBV5-1 and TRBJ2-5, is KAGVTQTPRYLIKTRGQQVTLSCSPISGHRSVSWYQQTPGQGLQFLFEYFSETQRNKGNFPGRFSGRQFSNSRSEMNVSTLELGDSALYLCASSRTSGSQETQYFGPGTRLLVL.

This clonotype was seen at least ten times. The gene calls are TRBV28 and TRBJ2-1; D unclear. V lost 2 bases and J lost 8, with 10 bases in between. CDR3 size: 13 residues. Per the germline V gene, CDR1 is MDHEN and CDR2 is SYDVKM. The CDR3 here is CASSLGLGYEQFF. The CDR3, as DNA: TGTGCCAGCAGTTTAGGTCTCGGCTATGAGCAGTTCTTC.

This clonotype was found many times. The chain employs TRBV3-1 and TRBJ1-5; D gene uncertain. V was cut by 3 bases and J by 3 bases, with 3 bases left in between. The CDR3 loop spans 12 amino acids. CDR1 is LGHDT, CDR2 YNNKEL, per germline (reference sequence). The CDR3 bases are TGTGCCAGCAGCCACCTCAATCAGCCCCAGCATTTT. It specifies CASSHLNQPQHF.

The chain uses TRBV20-1 and TRBJ2-3; D is uncertain. CDR1 and CDR2 (germline): DFQATT, SNEGSKA (reference sequence). V lost 3 bases and J lost 3, with 10 bases in between. The CDR3 totals 13 residues. The CDR3 DNA sequence: TGCAGTGCTAGGATAAGACTTACAGATACGCAGTATTTT. Its protein product is CSARIRLTDTQYF.

There are many counts of this clonotype. The V and J genes are TRBV5-1 and TRBJ2-2; 10 positions match TRBD1. This CDR3 spans 18 amino acids. The V gene end was trimmed by 2 bases and the J gene end by 4 bases; junction bases not matched to a gene: 11. The germline V gene encodes CDR1 SGHRS and CDR2 YFSETQ. CDR3 sequence: CASSFKGQGVFGTGELFF. CDR3 sequence (DNA): TGCGCCAGCAGCTTCAAAGGACAGGGGGTTTTCGGCACCGGGGAGCTGTTTTTT.

This clonotype has ten or more counts. Here the CDR3 DNA reads TGTGCCAGCCGCAGGGAATCGTTCGACTATGGCTACACCTTC. Its protein is CASRRESFDYGYTF. The gene calls are TRBV7-9 and TRBJ1-2, with D possibly matching TRBD1 (5 bases). Germline CDR1 and CDR2: SEHNR and FQNEAQ (reference sequence). This CDR3 is built from 14 residues. V was trimmed by 8 bases and J by 3 bases, leaving 16 bases between them.

This clonotype was recorded at least ten times. The chain employs TRBV7-2 and TRBJ2-3, with D maybe TRBD1 (6 bases). CDR1 and CDR2 from the germline V gene are SGHTA and FQGNSA. V was clipped by 5 bases and J by 1 base, with 10 bases between them. There are 14 residues in the CDR3. This CDR3 reads CASSTTGRTDTQYF. CDR3 DNA sequence: TGTGCCAGCAGCACGACAGGCCGCACAGATACGCAGTATTTT.

This clonotype was recorded at least ten times. The chain has TRBV28 and TRBJ1-3; D might be TRBD1 (5 bases). The germline V and J ends were trimmed by 3 bases and 0 bases, with 15 bases remaining between them. Germline CDR1 is MDHEN and CDR2 is SYDVKM. The CDR3 runs to 17 residues. CDR3 DNA: TGTGCCAGCAGTTTCCACGGGACGGAGAGCTCTGGAAACACCATATATTTT. Protein: CASSFHGTESSGNTIYF.

The chain links TRBV5-1 to TRBJ1-1; D gene ambiguous. Germline assignment: CDR1 SGHRS and CDR2 YFSETQ. V lost 1 base and J 4 bases, leaving 17 bases between the germline ends. The CDR3 extends over 16 amino acids. In DNA form, the CDR3 reads TGCGCCAGCAGCTTGATCCCTGAATTAATACGCACTGAAGCTTTCTTT. It encodes CASSLIPELIRTEAFF. The whole variable domain, filled in from reference TRBV5-1 and TRBJ1-1, reads KAGVTQTPRYLIKTRGQQVTLSCSPISGHRSVSWYQQTPGQGLQFLFEYFSETQRNKGNFPGRFSGRQFSNSRSEMNVSTLELGDSALYLCASSLIPELIRTEAFFGQGTRLTVV.

The V gene is TRBV29-1, the J gene TRBJ1-5, with D unresolved. Per germline, CDR1 SQVTM and CDR2 ANQGSEA. This CDR3 spans 12 amino acids. V lost 7 bases to trimming and J lost 4 bases, with 11 bases between them. The CDR3 loop reads CSAKAPNQPQHF. In nucleotides, the CDR3 is TGCAGCGCTAAGGCCCCAAATCAGCCCCAGCATTTT.

Many counts were recorded for this clonotype. This chain uses TRBV12-3 or TRBV12-4 with TRBJ1-4; unclear D gene. The germline V and J ends were trimmed by 5 bases and 7 bases, with 11 bases remaining between them. CDR3 length equals 13 residues. The CDR3 sequence is CASSPLRFEKLFF. As DNA, the CDR3 is TGTGCCAGCAGTCCACTACGATTTGAAAAACTGTTTTTT.

This sequence joins TRBV6-1 and TRBJ1-5, with TRBD1 identical over 7 bases. V trimming: 0 bases; J trimming: 4 bases; junction bases outside the gene matches: 3. Looked up from germline, CDR1 is MNHNS and CDR2 is SASEGT. This CDR3 region has 15 residues. This CDR3 is CASSEAGQRNQPQHF. DNA for the CDR3: TGTGCCAGCAGTGAAGCGGGACAGAGGAATCAGCCCCAGCATTTT.

The table lists this clonotype with many counts. The gene calls are TRBV2 and TRBJ1-2, with 7 bases fitting TRBD1. CDR1 and CDR2 from the germline V gene are SNHLY and FYNNEI. This CDR3 spans 14 amino acids. Trimming cost V 7 bases and J 2 bases; bases outside gene matches: 7. The CDR3 loop reads CASILGQENYGYTF. DNA of the CDR3: TGTGCCAGCATTCTAGGACAGGAGAACTATGGCTACACCTTC.

In this sample, this clonotype turned up many times. The V call is TRBV29-1, the J call TRBJ2-1, with a tentative D call TRBD1 (6 bases). The CDR3 loop spans 11 amino acids. Germline V gene data show CDR1 as SQVTM and CDR2 as ANQGSEA. The V end lost 8 bases, the J end lost 13 bases, and 18 bases lay between the germline ends. CDR3 sequence: CSLRTDDFQFF. The CDR3 nucleotides read TGCAGCTTGAGGACAGATGATTTTCAGTTCTTC.

This clonotype was seen ten or more times. The chain employs TRBV29-1 and TRBJ1-1, with 10 bases fitting TRBD1. The V segment lost 6 bases and the J segment 5 bases; nucleotides outside the gene matches: 6. Germline-derived CDR1 and CDR2 are SQVTM and ANQGSEA. The CDR3 is made up of 13 amino acids. Here the CDR3 reads CSVGGDRGTEAFF. In DNA, the CDR3 is TGCAGCGTGGGAGGGGACAGGGGAACTGAAGCTTTCTTT.

This clonotype was detected a few times. The chain employs TRBV28 and TRBJ1-5, with TRBD1 matching 9 bases. Trimming took 2 bases from V and 4 from J; bases not matched to a gene: 3. This CDR3 is 15 amino acids long. CDR1 MDHEN and CDR2 SYDVKM come from the germline V gene. CDR3 sequence reads: CASSLIGQGNQPQHF. CDR3 DNA: TGTGCCAGCAGTTTAATCGGACAGGGGAATCAGCCCCAGCATTTT.

This clonotype was found many times. The rearrangement uses TRBV9 and TRBJ1-5, with a possible D match to TRBD1 (6 bases). CDR1 is SGDLS and CDR2 is YYNGEE in the germline V gene. Trimming removed 7 bases at V and 6 bases at J, with 11 bases between. The CDR3 runs to 12 residues. CDR3 nucleotide sequence: TGTGCCAGCGGGGGGCCAGTTCAGCCCCAGCATTTT. It codes for CASGGPVQPQHF.

There are a few counts of this clonotype. The chain carries TRBV7-6 and TRBJ2-7, with TRBD1 matching over 8 bases. The length of the CDR3 is 14 residues. Trimming took 5 bases from V and 3 from J; bases not matched to a gene: 6. CDR1 SGHVS and CDR2 FNYEAQ come from the germline V gene. CDR3 residues: CASSITGGFYEQYF. CDR3 nucleotide sequence: TGTGCCAGCAGCATAACAGGGGGTTTCTACGAGCAGTACTTC.

The CDR3 DNA is TGCGCCAGCAGCCAAGTGGAGGGACAGGGGAGAGCCATATATTTT. Amino acid sequence: CASSQVEGQGRAIYF. The rearrangement uses TRBV4-1 and TRBJ1-3; 10 bases agree with TRBD1. J gave up 11 bases and V 1 base, and 8 bases lay outside the gene matches. This CDR3 is built from 15 residues. The germline V gene has CDR1 MGHRA and CDR2 YSYEKL.

This sequence joins TRBV20-1 and TRBJ2-1; 10 bases agree with TRBD2. J gave up 2 bases and V 1 base, and 5 bases lay outside the gene matches. The CDR3 sequence is 16 residues long. From germline, CDR1 is DFQATT and CDR2 SNEGSKA (reference sequence). The CDR3 loop is CSARVASGRAYNEQFF. The CDR3 DNA sequence: TGCAGTGCTAGAGTAGCGAGCGGGAGGGCCTACAATGAGCAGTTCTTC.

This clonotype was counted many times. The gene calls are TRBV20-1 and TRBJ2-7; perhaps TRBD2 as D (6 bases). CDR1 is DFQATT, CDR2 SNEGSKA, per germline (reference sequence). CDR3 length: 14 amino acids. V lost 1 base to trimming and J lost 3 bases, with 13 bases between them. CDR3 loop: CSARAPLAIYEQYF. The CDR3 nucleotides are TGCAGTGCTAGAGCTCCGCTAGCGATCTACGAGCAGTACTTC.

This clonotype was detected ten times or more. V and J are TRBV18 and TRBJ1-5; D is unclear. Germline V CDR1 and CDR2: KGHSH, LQKENI. The CDR3 is 13 residues long. Trimming shortened V by 3 bases and J by 8 bases, and 11 bases separated the two germline ends. For the CDR3, the DNA is TGTGCCAGCTCACCTTTCAGTGAGGAGCCCCAGCATTTT. Protein sequence: CASSPFSEEPQHF.

This clonotype was counted many times. The chain recombines TRBV3-1 with TRBJ2-7, with 9 bases lining up with TRBD2. V shed 0 bases and J 6 bases; nucleotides not matched to a gene: 0. The CDR3 sequence is 13 residues long. Germline V gene sequence: CDR1 LGHDT, CDR2 YNNKEL (reference sequence). As DNA, the CDR3 is TGTGCCAGCAGCCAAGATAGCGGGAGCGAGCAGTACTTC. It specifies CASSQDSGSEQYF.

This clonotype was recorded many times. The DNA for the CDR3 is TGTGCCAGCAGCCACCCAGCGTTAGCCAAAAACATTCAGTACTTC. It codes for CASSHPALAKNIQYF. The chain recombines TRBV4-2 with TRBJ2-4; no clear D gene. Per germline, CDR1 LGHNA and CDR2 YNFKEQ. Between the trimmed V and J ends, which lost 3 bases and 0 bases, there was a span of 9 bases. The CDR3 runs 15 residues.

Ten or more counts support this clonotype. CDR3 protein: CASSPYSGGQETQYF. CDR3 nucleotides: TGCGCCAGCAGCCCTTACTCAGGGGGACAAGAGACCCAGTACTTC. The V and J genes are TRBV4-1 and TRBJ2-5, with TRBD1 matching 7 bases. Germline CDR1 MGHRA, CDR2 YSYEKL. V lost 4 bases to trimming and J lost 2 bases; unmatched junction nucleotides: 7. The CDR3 spans 15 residues.

This clonotype has ten or more counts. The V and J genes are TRBV7-9 and TRBJ1-3; tentatively, D is TRBD1 (5 bases). V lost 5 bases, J lost 0 bases, and 8 bases lay in between. This CDR3 has 14 residues. Germline-derived CDR1 and CDR2 are SEHNR and FQNEAQ (reference sequence). The CDR3 reads CASSGGVSGNTIYF. The DNA for the CDR3 is TGTGCCAGCAGCGGGGGGGTCTCTGGAAACACCATATATTTT. Full variable domain (rest looked up from reference TRBV7-9 and TRBJ1-3): DTGVSQNPRHKITKRGQNVTFRCDPISEHNRLYWYRQTLGQGPEFLTYFQNEAQLEKSRLLSDRFSAERPKGSFSTLEIQRTEQGDSAMYLCASSGGVSGNTIYFGEGSWLTVV.

At least ten counts were recorded for this clonotype. This chain uses TRBV20-1 with TRBJ1-4, with a tentative D call TRBD1 (5 bases). Germline values: CDR1 DFQATT, CDR2 SNEGSKA (reference sequence). The CDR3 contains 14 residues. Trimming took off 5 bases at V and 3 bases at J, with 13 bases between the two ends. The CDR3 sequence is CSARRGGSNEKLFF. CDR3 coding DNA: TGCAGTGCTCGACGGGGCGGGTCTAATGAAAAACTGTTTTTT.